Sequencing of this TCR beta chain was carried out in a study of blood T cell repertoires in COVID-19. The V gene's germline CDR1 is DFQATT and CDR2 SNEGSKA (reference sequence). CDR3 size: 11 residues. Trimming left V 2 bases short and J 8 bases short, with 9 bases between. Methods used by the authors: Using reference gene primer amplification, nucleated cell counts were estimated. Only in-frame clones appear in the TCRdb table, and some are missing; sequencing was by immunoSEQ multiplex PCR. V and J calls and clone size are copied from that table; D and trimming were computed from the DNA. The profile shows approximately 97,000 clones, 75% to 90% of them singletons.

The rearrangement links TRBV20-1 to TRBJ1-1; TRBD1 might be the D (5 bases). Input material: peripheral blood. The sequence derives from a woman aged 80 or over with acute or convalescent COVID-19. CDR3 region: CSARWDLEAFF. CDR3 nucleotides: TGCAGTGCTAGATGGGACTTAGAAGCTTTCTTT.